Listed below are T cell receptor beta chains from one sample, sequenced in a study of blood T cell repertoires in COVID-19. TCRdb's copy holds only in-frame clones and misses some; the assay was immunoSEQ multiplex PCR. The sample consists of 150,000 to 200,000 clones, about 93% of them appearing once. Specimen: peripheral blood. Receptors were obtained from a man in his fifties or sixties with acute or convalescent COVID-19. CDR3s leave out the opening cysteine and the closing phenylalanine or tryptophan.

v_call cdr3_aa
TRBV5-4 ASSRGLVGYT
TRBV28 ASSSPQGYEQY
TRBV6-6 ASTEGGAGKNIQY
TRBV19 ASSGQGARYGYT
TRBV4-3 ASSQDRGVWDYNEQF
TRBV7-8 ASSTDRINSPLH
TRBV5-4 ASSPAVPGVDTEAF
TRBV11-3 ASGVGNTIY
TRBV7-3 ASSPRDRGYEQY
TRBV7-6 ASTRGSGRSETQY
TRBV18 ASSSILTGSNTGELF
TRBV7-3 ASSSQGYEQF
TRBV3-1/TRBV3-2 ASSLFSRGSTDTQY
TRBV24-1 ATSDSGTGAKAF
TRBV4-2 ASSQDLGTGGIANEKLF
TRBV10-3 AISGGQGLYEQY
TRBV2 ASNRASNQPQH
TRBV5-4 ASSVPAGLGIYEQF
TRBV2 ASSPRGKGDSANTEAF
TRBV5-6 ASSLGPSGGLEQF
TRBV19 ASITGQGNNQPQH
TRBV19 ATERTGSYSEQF
TRBV7-9 ASSYSGTEGNTIY
TRBV6-5 ASSPWTGVITEAF
TRBV27 ASSFRGNTEAF
TRBV12-3/TRBV12-4 ASSFEVREQY
TRBV5-4 ASSFSRTYGYT
TRBV4-1 ASSQDLNTQY
TRBV7-3 ASGGTYTEAF
TRBV27 ASSRTGAREPQH
TRBV27 ASTDSSGNTIY
TRBV27 ASSFPDRGHNQPQH
TRBV6-6 ASRGPDRTYEQY
TRBV27 ASSTGLLNSPLH
TRBV25-1 ASSRRSGRGAGELF
TRBV3-1/TRBV3-2 ASSQGPTSGYQF
TRBV30 AWSRRETQY
TRBV15 ATSRDLGQGGGEQF
TRBV10-1 ASSESGLAGVEEAGELF
TRBV5-1 ASSFRDRGMNTEAF
TRBV6-5 ASRNTGASNQPQH
TRBV11-3 ASSLAGGRADTQY
TRBV18 ASSGSGVWNTGELF
TRBV5-1 ASSRTGSGNTIY
TRBV7-3 ASSFSVSDTQY
TRBV6-1 ACCGAGGTGANVLT
TRBV6-2/TRBV6-3 ASSPPRTRAYNEQF
TRBV6-5 ASSPDRGRTGELF
TRBV7-9 ASSLGGQPGNTIY
TRBV18 ASSLRTETNEKLF
TRBV24-1 ATSDGPDRGNQPQH
TRBV28 ASRFHSYTEAF
TRBV6-2/TRBV6-3 ASSYQEPNTGELF
TRBV19 ASTPTGVSIETQY
TRBV28 ASTPNEGLNLRNEQF
TRBV6-5 ASRLRDRLAGELF
TRBV4-3 ASSQDRRFNYGYT
TRBV28 ASEDSMNTEAF
TRBV24-1 ATLPGQGPNNSPLH
TRBV5-4 ASSSTGTSEKLF